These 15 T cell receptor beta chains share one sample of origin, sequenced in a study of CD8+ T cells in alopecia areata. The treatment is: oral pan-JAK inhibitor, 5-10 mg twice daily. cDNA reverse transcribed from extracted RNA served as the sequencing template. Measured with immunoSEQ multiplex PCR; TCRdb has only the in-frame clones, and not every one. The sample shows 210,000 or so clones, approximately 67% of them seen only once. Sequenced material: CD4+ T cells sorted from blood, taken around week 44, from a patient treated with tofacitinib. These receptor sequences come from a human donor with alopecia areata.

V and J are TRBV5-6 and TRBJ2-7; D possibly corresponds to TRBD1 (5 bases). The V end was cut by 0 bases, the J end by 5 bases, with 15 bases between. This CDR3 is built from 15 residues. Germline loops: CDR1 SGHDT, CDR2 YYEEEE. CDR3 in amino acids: CASSLVRGVTDEQYF. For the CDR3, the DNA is TGTGCCAGCAGCTTGGTAAGGGGCGTCACAGACGAGCAGTACTTC. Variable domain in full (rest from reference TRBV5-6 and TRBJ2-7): DAGVTQSPTHLIKTRGQQVTLRCSPKSGHDTVSWYQQALGQGPQFIFQYYEEEERQRGNFPDRFSGHQFPNYSSELNVNALLLGDSALYLCASSLVRGVTDEQYFGPGTRLTVT.

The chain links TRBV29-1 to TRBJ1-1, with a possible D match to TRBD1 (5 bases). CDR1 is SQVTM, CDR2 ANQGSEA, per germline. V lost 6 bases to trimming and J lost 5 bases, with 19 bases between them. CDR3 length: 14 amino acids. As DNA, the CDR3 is TGCAGCGTGAAATCCGGGGCCAGTGGGACTGAAGCTTTCTTT. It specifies CSVKSGASGTEAFF.

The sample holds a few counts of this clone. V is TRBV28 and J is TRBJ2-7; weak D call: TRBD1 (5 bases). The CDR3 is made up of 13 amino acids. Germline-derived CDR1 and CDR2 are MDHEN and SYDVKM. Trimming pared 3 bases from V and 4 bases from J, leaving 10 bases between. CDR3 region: CASSFAGLYEQYF. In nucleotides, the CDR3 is TGTGCCAGCAGTTTCGCAGGGCTATACGAGCAGTACTTC.

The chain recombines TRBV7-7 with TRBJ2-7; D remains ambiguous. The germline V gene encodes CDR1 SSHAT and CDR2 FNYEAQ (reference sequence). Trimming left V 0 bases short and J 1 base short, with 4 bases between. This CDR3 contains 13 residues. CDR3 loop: CASSLAGSYEQYF. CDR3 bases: TGTGCCAGCAGCTTAGCTGGGTCCTACGAGCAGTACTTC.

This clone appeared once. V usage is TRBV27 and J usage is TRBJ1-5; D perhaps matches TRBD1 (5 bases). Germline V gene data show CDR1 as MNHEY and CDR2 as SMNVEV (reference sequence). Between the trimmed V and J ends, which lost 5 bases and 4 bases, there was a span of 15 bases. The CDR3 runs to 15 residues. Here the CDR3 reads CASSLQGDRNQPQHF. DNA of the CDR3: TGTGCCAGCAGTCTCCAAGGGGATAGGAATCAGCCCCAGCATTTT.

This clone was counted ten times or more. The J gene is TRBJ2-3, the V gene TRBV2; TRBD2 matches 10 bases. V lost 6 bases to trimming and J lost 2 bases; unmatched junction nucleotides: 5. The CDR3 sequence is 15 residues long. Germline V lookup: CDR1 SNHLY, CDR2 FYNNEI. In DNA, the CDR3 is TGTGCCAGCAGCCTAGCGGGGGCGGTCACAGATACGCAGTATTTT. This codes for CASSLAGAVTDTQYF. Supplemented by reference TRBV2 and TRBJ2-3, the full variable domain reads EPEVTQTPSHQVTQMGQEVILRCVPISNHLYFYWYRQILGQKVEFLVSFYNNEISEKSEIFDDQFSVERPDGSNFTLKIRSTKLEDSAMYFCASSLAGAVTDTQYFGPGTRLTVL.

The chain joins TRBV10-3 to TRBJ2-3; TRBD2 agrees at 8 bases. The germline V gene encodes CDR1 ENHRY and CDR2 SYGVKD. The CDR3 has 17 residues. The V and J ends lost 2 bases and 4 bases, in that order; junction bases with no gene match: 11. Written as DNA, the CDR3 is TGTGCCATCAGTGAGACACCAGGGTCGCGGGAGGCAGATACGCAGTATTTT. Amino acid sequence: CAISETPGSREADTQYF.

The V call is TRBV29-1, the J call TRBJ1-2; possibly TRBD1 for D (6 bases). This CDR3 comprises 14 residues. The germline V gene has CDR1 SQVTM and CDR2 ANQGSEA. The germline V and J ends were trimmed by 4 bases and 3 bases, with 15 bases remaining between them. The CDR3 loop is CSVAHRVGDYGYTF. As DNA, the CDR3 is TGCAGCGTTGCCCACAGGGTTGGTGACTATGGCTACACCTTC.

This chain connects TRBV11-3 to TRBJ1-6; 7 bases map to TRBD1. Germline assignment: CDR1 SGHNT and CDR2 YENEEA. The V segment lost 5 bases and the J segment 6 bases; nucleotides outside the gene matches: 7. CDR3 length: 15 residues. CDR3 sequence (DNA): TGTGCCAGCAGCCCATCCGGGACAGCTAATTCACCCCTCCACTTT. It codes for CASSPSGTANSPLHF.

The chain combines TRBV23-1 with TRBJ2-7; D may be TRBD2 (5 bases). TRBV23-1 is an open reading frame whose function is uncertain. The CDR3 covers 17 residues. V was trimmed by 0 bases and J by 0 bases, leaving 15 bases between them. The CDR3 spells CASSQSVRTFYSYEQYF. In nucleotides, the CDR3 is TGCGCCAGCAGTCAATCAGTACGGACTTTTTACTCCTACGAGCAGTACTTC.

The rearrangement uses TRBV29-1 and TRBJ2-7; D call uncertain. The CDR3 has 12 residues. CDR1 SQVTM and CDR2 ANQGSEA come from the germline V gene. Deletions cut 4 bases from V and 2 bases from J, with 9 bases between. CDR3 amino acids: CSVGSLTYEQYF. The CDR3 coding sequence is TGCAGCGTTGGGTCTCTAACCTACGAGCAGTACTTC.

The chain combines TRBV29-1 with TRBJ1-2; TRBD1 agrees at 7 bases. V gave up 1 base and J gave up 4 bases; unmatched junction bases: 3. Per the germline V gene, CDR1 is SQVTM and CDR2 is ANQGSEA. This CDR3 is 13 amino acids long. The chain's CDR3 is CSVEVDRTYGYTF. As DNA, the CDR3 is TGCAGCGTTGAAGTGGACAGGACCTATGGCTACACCTTC. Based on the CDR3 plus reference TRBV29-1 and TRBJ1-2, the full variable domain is SAVISQKPSRDICQRGTSLTIQCQVDSQVTMMFWYRQQPGQSLTLIATANQGSEATYESGFVIDKFPISRPNLTFSTLTVSNMSPEDSSIYLCSVEVDRTYGYTFGSGTRLTVV.

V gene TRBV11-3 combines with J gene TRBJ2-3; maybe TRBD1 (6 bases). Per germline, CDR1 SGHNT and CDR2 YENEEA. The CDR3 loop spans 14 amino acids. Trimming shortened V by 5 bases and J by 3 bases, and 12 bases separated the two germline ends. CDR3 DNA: TGTGCCAGCAGCCCAACTGGGACAACAGATACGCAGTATTTT. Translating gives CASSPTGTTDTQYF.

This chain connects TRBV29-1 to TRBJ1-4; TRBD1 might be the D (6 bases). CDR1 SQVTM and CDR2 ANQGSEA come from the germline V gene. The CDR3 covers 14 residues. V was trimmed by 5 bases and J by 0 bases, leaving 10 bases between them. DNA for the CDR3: TGCAGCGTTTCAGGGGATACAACTAATGAAAAACTGTTTTTT. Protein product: CSVSGDTTNEKLFF.

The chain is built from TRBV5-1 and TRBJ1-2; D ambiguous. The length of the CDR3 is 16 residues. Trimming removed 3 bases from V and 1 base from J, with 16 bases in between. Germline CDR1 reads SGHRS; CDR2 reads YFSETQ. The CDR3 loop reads CASSSSAQTVNYGYTF. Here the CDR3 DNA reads TGCGCCAGCAGCTCCTCAGCTCAGACGGTTAACTATGGCTACACCTTC.